This TCR beta chain was sequenced during a study of PD-L1 blockade in urothelial cancer. Looking at the study overall: Each blood sample yielded a median of around 130,000 T cells.

The V end was cut by 0 bases, the J end by 7 bases, with 10 bases between. Germline assignment: CDR1 SGDLS and CDR2 YYNGEE. The CDR3 sequence is 14 residues long. TCRdb keeps only in-frame clones here, not all; method: immunoSEQ multiplex PCR. This table has 50,000 to 55,000 clones, roughly 80% appearing once. Time point described: pretreatment peripheral blood. The receptor comes from a man over 45 with urothelial cancer. Sample: PBMCs, taken around atezolizumab (anti-PD-L1) treatment. The chain combines TRBV9 with TRBJ2-2; D is undetermined. CDR3: CASSVESVIGELFF. In DNA form, the CDR3 reads TGTGCCAGCAGCGTAGAGTCAGTGATCGGGGAGCTGTTTTTT.